This T cell receptor beta chain derives from a study of blood T cells in healthy people across ages. Study in general: In model experiments, template switching was able to capture about one barcoded beta molecule for every two T cells that were present.

Regarding the study as a whole: Nothing was known about donor CMV status, and this possibly confounded expanded clonotype changes.

V gave up 1 base and J gave up 15 bases, with 31 bases separating them. Germline V CDR1 and CDR2: SSHAT, FNYEAQ (reference sequence). The CDR3 is made up of 18 amino acids. In the case of this clonotype: Its antigen remains unidentified.

A second PCR of 7 to 11 cycles used a sample-barcoded 5' primer and a J-beta primer mix. A template-switch adaptor containing 12 random nucleotides labeled each cDNA molecule. TCRdb called the 5' RACE reads again in MiXCR, with one record for every CDR3 protein. This sample carries 850,000 to 1,000,000 distinct CDR3 sequences, approximately 50% of them seen once, and the ten largest clones take around a fifth. The sequenced sample consisted of blood. This TCR was sampled from a woman aged 55-75 years in good health. The chain links TRBV7-7 to TRBJ2-1; the D call may be TRBD1 or TRBD2 (5 bases each). The CDR3 nucleotides read TGTGCCAGCAGCTTAGGCACGGGTGGCGCCCGAGGGGAAGCGAGACTGTTCTTC. Protein product: CASSLGTGGARGEARLFF.